This T cell receptor (beta chain) was retrieved from a study of Ad26.COV2.S vaccination and SARS-CoV-2 variants. The treatment was: around 19 received Ad26.COV2.S at low or high dose, single or two shots; five or six received placebo; per-sample allocation not given. The investigators took samples on day 63 after the first vaccine or placebo injection. The CDR3 loop spans 14 amino acids. From germline, CDR1 is LNHDA and CDR2 SQIVND (reference sequence). Trimming stripped 4 bases from V and 2 bases from J, with 12 bases between. The protocol was immunoSEQ multiplex PCR, while the TCRdb copy is restricted to in-frame clones and leaves out a portion. Among hundreds of thousands of clones listed, around nine tenths were seen once.

This material consisted of peripheral blood, taken in a trial of Ad26.COV2.S vaccine versus placebo. The gene calls are TRBV19 and TRBJ2-7; D not certain. This sequence was found in a person aged 18-65 years who received the Ad26.COV2.S COVID-19 vaccine or a placebo. Here the CDR3 DNA reads TGTGCCAGTAGTACTACCGGGTCTACCTACGAGCAGTACTTC. It is translated as CASSTTGSTYEQYF.